Presented here are 21 T cell receptor beta chains from one specimen sequenced in a study of T-cell memory formation after mild COVID-19. TCRdb fed the 5' RACE reads into MiXCR, producing one record per CDR3 protein. The table has a few hundred thousand distinct CDR3 sequences, about 17% seen once. Sequencing was performed on PBMCs or a T cell subset sorted from them (not recorded which). The receptors stem from a man younger than 30 who had mild COVID-19 (a few samples of this study predate the infection). Cell type and time point are not known.

The J gene is TRBJ2-2, the V gene TRBV11-1; D is undetermined. V lost 6 bases and J 8 bases, leaving 16 bases between the germline ends. Germline values: CDR1 SGHAT, CDR2 FQDESV (reference sequence). The CDR3 contains 14 residues. CDR3 nucleotide sequence: TGTGCCAGCAGAAACAGCCCCCAGGTGGGGGAGCTGTTTTTT. Encoded protein: CASRNSPQVGELFF.

DNA for the CDR3: TGCGCCAGCAGTTCGAAGAGGACTAGCGGGGGGATCTCCTACAATGAGCAGTTCTTC. This codes for CASSSKRTSGGISYNEQFF. The chain uses TRBV23-1 and TRBJ2-1, with 14 positions matching TRBD2. TRBV23-1 belongs to the ORF category, with a function that is uncertain. CDR3 length equals 19 residues. J lost 0 bases, V lost 5 bases, and 9 bases had no gene match.

This chain uses TRBV6-6 with TRBJ1-1, with D uncertain. Trimming pared 2 bases from V and 3 bases from J, leaving 13 bases between. The CDR3 is 15 amino acids. Germline lookup yields CDR1 MNHNY and CDR2 SVGAGI (reference sequence). In DNA, the CDR3 is TGTGCCAGCAGTTACGCTGGGGAGTGGGACACTGAAGCTTTCTTT. Translation gives CASSYAGEWDTEAFF.

This clonotype was found a few times. V is TRBV7-2 and J is TRBJ2-5; perhaps TRBD2 as D (5 bases). This CDR3 comprises 14 residues. Deletions cut 6 bases from V and 2 bases from J, with 13 bases between. Germline lookup yields CDR1 SGHTA and CDR2 FQGNSA. The CDR3 spells CASSGGPSQETQYF. The CDR3 DNA reads as TGTGCCAGCAGTGGAGGCCCCAGTCAAGAGACCCAGTACTTC.

This clonotype was recorded a few times. V and J are TRBV20-1 and TRBJ2-4; D is unclear. Trimming removed 3 bases from V and 8 bases from J, with 14 bases in between. This CDR3 has 13 residues. The germline V gene encodes CDR1 DFQATT and CDR2 SNEGSKA (reference sequence). The CDR3 DNA sequence: TGCAGTGCTAGCTCAGAGGCCGCGTACATTCAGTACTTC. This translates into CSASSEAAYIQYF.

Only a few counts were recorded for this clonotype. The chain combines TRBV6-7 with TRBJ2-1; D may be TRBD1 (5 bases). TRBV6-7 is reported as an ORF; its role is uncertain. CDR3 length: 16 residues. Trimming cost V 2 bases and J 2 bases, with 13 bases left between them. This CDR3 reads CASSYPPGITYNEQFF. The CDR3 DNA follows: TGTGCCAGCAGTTACCCCCCAGGGATCACCTACAATGAGCAGTTCTTC.

The V call is TRBV19, the J call TRBJ2-2, with D perhaps TRBD2 (5 bases). The V end lost 9 bases, the J end lost 1 base, and 12 bases lay between the germline ends. The CDR3 spans 14 residues. Germline V gene data show CDR1 as LNHDA and CDR2 as SQIVND (reference sequence). Here the CDR3 reads CASLSDLNTGELFF. The CDR3 nucleotides are TGTGCCAGCCTGTCGGACTTGAACACCGGGGAGCTGTTTTTT.

There are a few counts of this clonotype. This chain links TRBV10-1 with TRBJ2-6, with unresolved D. Germline CDR1 WNHNN, CDR2 SYGVQD (reference sequence). The V and J ends lost 2 bases and 2 bases respectively, with 1 base between them. CDR3 length equals 13 residues. This chain's CDR3 is CASSEAGANVLTF. The CDR3 DNA sequence: TGCGCCAGCAGTGAGGCTGGGGCCAACGTCCTGACTTTC.

This clonotype was seen at least ten times. The V call is TRBV6-5, the J call TRBJ2-7; TRBD1 agrees at 7 bases. CDR1 and CDR2 from the germline V gene are MNHEY and SVGAGI. J was trimmed by 3 bases and V by 0 bases; bases with no gene match: 5. The CDR3 is 15 residues long. The CDR3 sequence: CASSYSWDSYYEQYF. The DNA of the CDR3 is TGTGCCAGCAGTTACTCGTGGGACAGTTACTACGAGCAGTACTTC.

In nucleotides, the CDR3 is TGTGCCAGCAGCTTAGAGGCGGGGGGGCCTCTTTCGCCCAATGAGCAGTTCTTC. It translates to CASSLEAGGPLSPNEQFF. V gene TRBV7-2 combines with J gene TRBJ2-1; 9 bases agree with TRBD2. V lost 1 base, J lost 6 bases, and 13 bases stayed unmatched. Germline loops: CDR1 SGHTA, CDR2 FQGNSA. The CDR3 is made up of 18 amino acids.

The genes are TRBV9 and TRBJ2-6; D possibly corresponds to TRBD1 (5 bases). This CDR3 has 15 amino acids. CDR1 SGDLS and CDR2 YYNGEE come from the germline V gene. Trimming removed 4 bases from V and 4 bases from J, with 12 bases in between. The CDR3 protein is CASSPRVGGANVLTF. In nucleotides, the CDR3 is TGTGCCAGCAGCCCCAGGGTAGGGGGGGCCAACGTCCTGACTTTC.

The sample holds many counts of this clonotype. The chain links TRBV18 to TRBJ2-3; D tentatively fits TRBD1 or TRBD2 (5 bases each). Germline V CDR1 and CDR2: KGHSH, LQKENI. The V and J ends lost 3 bases and 4 bases respectively, with 14 bases between them. The CDR3 has 15 amino acids. CDR3 amino acids: CASSPPRGGADTQYF. CDR3 nucleotides: TGTGCCAGCTCACCCCCACGGGGCGGAGCAGATACGCAGTATTTT.

The chain carries TRBV4-2 and TRBJ1-5, with TRBD1 identical over 10 bases. The V segment lost 1 base and the J segment 4 bases; nucleotides outside the gene matches: 4. CDR3 size: 16 residues. Germline CDR1 is LGHNA and CDR2 is YNFKEQ. This CDR3 is CASSQVGTGENQPQHF. CDR3 coding DNA: TGTGCCAGCAGCCAAGTAGGGACAGGGGAAAATCAGCCCCAGCATTTT.

This clonotype was seen ten or more times. The chain is built from TRBV6-6 and TRBJ2-2, with D perhaps given as TRBD1 or TRBD2 (5 bases each). The CDR3 extends over 15 amino acids. Germline values: CDR1 MNHNY, CDR2 SVGAGI (reference sequence). Trimming removed 0 bases at V and 3 bases at J, with 8 bases between. The CDR3 loop reads CASSYSPGHTGELFF. The CDR3 nucleotides read TGTGCCAGCAGTTACTCGCCGGGGCACACCGGGGAGCTGTTTTTT.

The gene calls are TRBV6-2 or TRBV6-3 and TRBJ2-5; D remains ambiguous. Germline CDR1 and CDR2: MNHEY and SVGEGT. Trimming shortened V by 5 bases and J by 10 bases, and 14 bases separated the two germline ends. The CDR3 is 12 amino acids. The CDR3 reads CASSPRPGGQYF. The DNA of the CDR3 is TGTGCCAGCAGTCCAAGACCTGGTGGCCAGTACTTC.

The chain uses TRBV30 and TRBJ1-2; TRBD1 aligns across 8 bases. With V trimmed by 5 bases and J by 5 bases, 4 bases remained unmatched. The length of the CDR3 is 12 residues. Germline V gene lookup returns CDR1 GTSNPN and CDR2 SVGIG (reference sequence). The CDR3 DNA is TGTGCCTGGGGGACAGGTCCATATGGCTACACCTTC. Protein product: CAWGTGPYGYTF.

CDR3 sequence (DNA): TGTGCCAGCAGCCAAGCCCCCAGGGGTGGATCCTACGAGCAGTACTTC. Amino acid sequence: CASSQAPRGGSYEQYF. This chain connects TRBV4-2 to TRBJ2-7; D possibly corresponds to TRBD1 (6 bases). Germline V gene sequence: CDR1 LGHNA, CDR2 YNFKEQ. Trimming took off 1 base at V and 1 base at J, with 14 bases between the two ends. The CDR3 is 16 amino acids.

The V and J genes are TRBV7-2 and TRBJ1-1; a possible D gene is TRBD1 (5 bases). The V gene's germline CDR1 is SGHTA and CDR2 FQGNSA. V was trimmed by 2 bases and J by 0 bases, leaving 16 bases between them. CDR3 length: 17 amino acids. CDR3 nucleotides: TGTGCCAGCAGCTTATTCGGGACGGAGGTTCTGAACACTGAAGCTTTCTTT. Amino acids: CASSLFGTEVLNTEAFF.

This chain connects TRBV5-1 to TRBJ2-1; 8 bases align to TRBD2. The CDR3 has 17 residues. The germline gives CDR1 SGHRS, CDR2 YFSETQ. V dropped 4 bases and J dropped 0; count of bases not matched to a gene: 9. The CDR3 region has the DNA TGCGCCAGCAGCCTCAGCGAGCGGGGGCTCTCCTACAATGAGCAGTTCTTC. The encoded protein is CASSLSERGLSYNEQFF.

This clonotype has more than one count but fewer than ten. The chain employs TRBV12-3 or TRBV12-4 and TRBJ2-3; D might be TRBD1 or TRBD2, each matching 6 bases. The length of the CDR3 is 15 residues. V lost 3 bases and J 1 base, leaving 11 bases between the germline ends. The CDR3 DNA follows: TGTGCCAGCAGTTTCGGGGGCCCCCGCACAGATACGCAGTATTTT. This gives the protein CASSFGGPRTDTQYF.

This chain uses TRBV5-5 with TRBJ2-2; D possibly corresponds to TRBD1 (5 bases). This CDR3 is built from 13 residues. Germline lookup yields CDR1 SGHKS and CDR2 YYEKEE (reference sequence). V lost 0 bases and J 8 bases, leaving 8 bases between the germline ends. Here the CDR3 reads CASSLDRWGELFF. The DNA for the CDR3 is TGTGCCAGCAGCTTGGACAGGTGGGGGGAGCTGTTTTTT.